The 17 T cell receptor beta chains listed next were all sequenced from one sample in a study of CD8 T cells in ankylosing spondylitis. Study-wide findings and caveats: A TCR beta motif made of fewer than ten highly homologous variants seemed typical of ankylosing spondylitis blood.

These receptors have no known antigen. From the 5' RACE reads, TCRdb called clonotypes with MiXCR, one entry per CDR3 protein. Here the sample spans approximately 550,000 distinct CDR3 sequences, approximately 11% being singletons. Sequencing input: blood, either unsorted or a sorted T cell fraction (not recorded which). These receptors were obtained from a male donor with ankylosing spondylitis.

This clonotype was seen only a few times. The V and J genes are TRBV6-5 and TRBJ2-2, with D unclear. The CDR3 is 16 amino acids. Per germline, CDR1 MNHEY and CDR2 SVGAGI. Deletions cut 0 bases from V and 0 bases from J, with 8 bases between. This chain's CDR3 is CASSYSPITNTGELFF. The CDR3 coding sequence is TGTGCCAGCAGTTACTCCCCGATTACGAACACCGGGGAGCTGTTTTTT.

This clonotype came up a few times. The chain joins TRBV6-5 to TRBJ1-2; D might be TRBD1 (5 bases). V was cut by 0 bases and J by 5 bases, with 16 bases left in between. The germline V gene encodes CDR1 MNHEY and CDR2 SVGAGI. The CDR3 is 16 residues long. The CDR3 loop is CASSYSKQGGRYGYTF. The CDR3 DNA reads TGTGCCAGCAGTTACTCGAAGCAGGGCGGAAGATATGGCTACACCTTC.

Here the CDR3 DNA reads TGTGCCAGCAGATCTCGACTATCTTGTGTCGGGGAGCTGTTTTTT. This sequence encodes CASRSRLSCVGELFF. J is TRBJ2-2 and V is TRBV21-1; the table's D call TRBD2 went unverified against the DNA. TRBV21-1 is a pseudogene. The CDR3 is 15 amino acids.

In DNA, the CDR3 is TGTGCCATCAGGCCGGGAGAAGGGGAGCTGTTTTTT. Its protein is CAIRPGEGELFF. J is TRBJ2-2 and V is TRBV10-3; D is perhaps TRBD2 (6 bases). The CDR3 contains 12 residues. The germline V gene encodes CDR1 ENHRY and CDR2 SYGVKD. V was clipped by 6 bases and J by 8 bases, with 10 bases between them.

The gene calls are TRBV7-8 and TRBJ2-2; 15 nucleotides align to TRBD2. This CDR3 has 18 amino acids. The germline V gene has CDR1 SGHVS and CDR2 FQNEAQ. The V segment lost 4 bases and the J segment 0 bases; nucleotides outside the gene matches: 3. CDR3 DNA: TGTGCCAGCAGCTCCGGGACTAGCGGGAGGACGAACACCGGGGAGCTGTTTTTT. It encodes CASSSGTSGRTNTGELFF.

This clonotype was detected only a few times. The chain uses TRBV4-2 and TRBJ1-1; unclear D gene. CDR1 and CDR2 (germline): LGHNA, YNFKEQ. The CDR3 contains 14 residues. V lost 0 bases, J lost 4 bases, and 9 bases lay in between. CDR3 sequence reads: CASSQDLGFTEAFF. The CDR3 coding sequence is TGTGCCAGCAGCCAAGATCTGGGTTTCACTGAAGCTTTCTTT.

The CDR3 protein is CSASGAEQYF. CDR3 bases: TGCAGTGCTAGTGGGGCCGAGCAGTACTTC. The chain is built from TRBV20-1 and TRBJ2-7, with D maybe TRBD1 (5 bases). V was cut by 3 bases and J by 6 bases, with 6 bases left in between. The germline CDR1 and CDR2 sequences are DFQATT and SNEGSKA (reference sequence). The CDR3 extends over 10 amino acids.

In its sample, this clonotype was seen many times. The rearrangement uses TRBV20-1 and TRBJ2-2; D is undetermined. The CDR3 spans 13 residues. The V end was cut by 3 bases, the J end by 0 bases, with 5 bases between. Germline V gives CDR1 DFQATT, CDR2 SNEGSKA (reference sequence). The CDR3 loop reads CSASRTNTGELFF. The CDR3 nucleotides read TGCAGTGCTAGCCGGACGAACACCGGGGAGCTGTTTTTT.

J is TRBJ1-2 and V is TRBV5-1, with 9 bases that match TRBD1. Per germline, CDR1 SGHRS and CDR2 YFSETQ. With 4 bases clipped from V and 3 bases from J, the junction kept 4 bases outside the gene matches. The CDR3 runs to 14 residues. CDR3 sequence reads: CASSRGQGYYGYTF. The DNA of the CDR3 is TGCGCCAGCAGCAGAGGACAGGGGTACTATGGCTACACCTTC.

This clonotype was seen a few times. This chain links TRBV5-1 with TRBJ1-6, with D uncertain. This CDR3 comprises 13 residues. In germline, CDR1 is SGHRS, CDR2 YFSETQ. The V end was cut by 4 bases, the J end by 5 bases, with 7 bases between. CDR3 residues: CASSIGNNSPLHF. CDR3 DNA sequence: TGCGCCAGCAGCATTGGGAATAATTCACCCCTCCACTTT.

This sequence joins TRBV20-1 and TRBJ2-3; the D gene is possibly TRBD2 (6 bases). V lost 3 bases and J lost 4, with 8 bases in between. This CDR3 contains 12 residues. Per the germline V gene, CDR1 is DFQATT and CDR2 is SNEGSKA (reference sequence). Here the CDR3 DNA reads TGCAGTGCTAGTTGGGAGGCAGATACGCAGTATTTT. This translates into CSASWEADTQYF.

The chain carries TRBV20-1 and TRBJ2-5; 7 bases align to TRBD2. CDR1 DFQATT and CDR2 SNEGSKA come from the germline V gene (reference sequence). The CDR3 length is 14 residues. The CDR3 DNA is TGCAGCGGGGCGGGGGATTTGGTACAAGAGACCCAGTACTTC. Its protein is CSGAGDLVQETQYF.

This clonotype was picked up a small number of times. V is TRBV29-1 and J is TRBJ1-2, with TRBD1 identical over 7 bases. The junction had 12 bases not matched to a gene; V was cut back by 3 bases and J by 8 bases. The CDR3 extends over 14 amino acids. Germline loops: CDR1 SQVTM, CDR2 ANQGSEA. The CDR3 region has the DNA TGCAGCGTTGACCAGGGGGGGGGCGCCTGGGGCTACACCTTC. The encoded protein is CSVDQGGGAWGYTF.

This clonotype was observed a handful of times. The J gene is TRBJ2-3, the V gene TRBV20-1; D possibly corresponds to TRBD2 (5 bases). CDR3 size: 18 residues. Trimming removed 2 bases from V and 0 bases from J, with 21 bases in between. Germline V gene sequence: CDR1 DFQATT, CDR2 SNEGSKA (reference sequence). The CDR3 loop is CSARREPLISESTDTQYF. The DNA of the CDR3 is TGCAGTGCTAGAAGAGAGCCACTTATTAGCGAAAGCACAGATACGCAGTATTTT.

CDR3 sequence (DNA): TGTGCCAGCTCACCACGCGGGAGTCCCTACAATGAGCAGTTCTTC. Amino acids: CASSPRGSPYNEQFF. This chain uses TRBV18 with TRBJ2-1; 7 bases are a match to TRBD2. V lost 1 base to trimming and J lost 2 bases; unmatched junction nucleotides: 2. CDR1 and CDR2 (germline): KGHSH, LQKENI. The CDR3 has 15 amino acids.

This clonotype was counted a few times. V usage is TRBV3-1 and J usage is TRBJ1-4; D unresolved. Trimming took 3 bases from V and 8 from J, leaving 7 bases between them. CDR1 and CDR2 from the germline V gene are LGHDT and YNNKEL (reference sequence). The CDR3 is 12 amino acids. The CDR3, as DNA: TGTGCCAGCAGCCAGCTAAAAGAAAAACTGTTTTTT. Protein sequence: CASSQLKEKLFF.

This clonotype was observed a handful of times. The chain has TRBV5-1 and TRBJ2-5, with D unclear. Per germline, CDR1 SGHRS and CDR2 YFSETQ. This CDR3 region has 17 residues. V lost 4 bases, J lost 3 bases, and 22 bases lay in between. The CDR3 nucleotides read TGCGCCAGCAGCCTCTCAGCGTTAGTGGCCCTGGAAGAGACCCAGTACTTC. As protein: CASSLSALVALEETQYF.